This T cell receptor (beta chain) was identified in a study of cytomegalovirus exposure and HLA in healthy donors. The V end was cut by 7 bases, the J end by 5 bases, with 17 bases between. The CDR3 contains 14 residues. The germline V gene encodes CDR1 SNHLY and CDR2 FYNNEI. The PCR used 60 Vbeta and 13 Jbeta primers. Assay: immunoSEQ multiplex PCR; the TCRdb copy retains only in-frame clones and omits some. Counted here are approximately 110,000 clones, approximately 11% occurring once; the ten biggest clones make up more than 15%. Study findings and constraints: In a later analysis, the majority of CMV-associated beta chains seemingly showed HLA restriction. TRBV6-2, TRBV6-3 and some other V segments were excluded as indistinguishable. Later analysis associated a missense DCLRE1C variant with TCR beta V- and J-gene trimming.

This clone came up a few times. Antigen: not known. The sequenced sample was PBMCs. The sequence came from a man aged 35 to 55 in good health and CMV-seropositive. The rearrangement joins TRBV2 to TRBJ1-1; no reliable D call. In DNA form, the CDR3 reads TGTGCCAGCATCGGAGGGAGGGCCGGGACTGAAGCTTTCTTT. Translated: CASIGGRAGTEAFF.